Below are 8 T cell receptor beta chains sequenced from a single sample in a study of T cells in tumors after PD-1 blockade. Profiled with immunoSEQ multiplex PCR; TCRdb holds only in-frame clones, not every one. The sample lists around 11,000 clones; 65% to 80% were seen once. Material: tumor tissue, obtained after anti-PD-1 treatment. The receptors here all came from a human donor with basal cell carcinoma.

This chain links TRBV11-3 with TRBJ1-2, with TRBD1 identical over 10 bases. Germline CDR1 and CDR2: SGHNT and YENEEA. V shed 2 bases, J shed 6 bases, and the junction held 6 bases outside the gene matches. CDR3 length: 15 residues. CDR3 in amino acids: CASSLRWDRGDGYTF. The CDR3 DNA reads TGTGCCAGCAGCTTAAGATGGGACAGGGGAGATGGCTACACCTTC.

To note about this clone: At the DNA level, this CDR3 is encoded by other sequences in the same sample as well. The V and J genes are TRBV4-2 and TRBJ2-3; D unclear. Trimming removed 0 bases at V and 3 bases at J, with 1 base between. Germline CDR1 and CDR2: LGHNA and YNFKEQ. This CDR3 is built from 12 residues. The CDR3 sequence is CASSQDTDTQYF. The CDR3, as DNA: TGTGCCAGCAGCCAAGATACAGATACGCAGTATTTT.

The chain links TRBV11-3 to TRBJ1-1; D ambiguous. The CDR3 has 13 amino acids. Per the germline V gene, CDR1 is SGHNT and CDR2 is YENEEA. V lost 1 base and J lost 6, with 9 bases in between. The CDR3 DNA follows: TGTGCCAGCAGCTTAGGACCCTACTCTGAAGCTTTCTTT. This encodes CASSLGPYSEAFF.

This clone was picked up a small number of times. Here the CDR3 DNA reads TGTGCCAGCAGCCAAGCGACTAGCGGGAGGGCCAGGGAGCAGTTCTTC. Its translation is CASSQATSGRAREQFF. The chain has TRBV3-1 (or the pseudogene TRBV3-2) and TRBJ2-1; 14 bases are a match to TRBD2. Germline CDR1 reads LGHDT; CDR2 reads YNNKEL (reference sequence). The CDR3 sequence is 16 residues long. The V segment lost 1 base and the J segment 10 bases; nucleotides outside the gene matches: 6.

The chain combines TRBV19 with TRBJ2-7; maybe TRBD1 (5 bases). V was pared by 7 bases and J by 6 bases, with 13 bases between. This CDR3 comprises 12 residues. Germline assignment: CDR1 LNHDA and CDR2 SQIVND (reference sequence). CDR3 nucleotide sequence: TGTGCCAGTAAGCAGGGTCTAGGCGAGCAGTACTTC. Protein: CASKQGLGEQYF.

Concerning this clone: The junction departs from the called germline gene at one end, perhaps through a read error. The rearrangement links TRBV4-3 to TRBJ2-1; D might be TRBD2 (6 bases). The CDR3 covers 14 residues. Germline CDR1 reads LGHNA; CDR2 reads YSLEER. CDR3 sequence (DNA): TGCGCCAGCAGCCAAGATCAGGACTACCATGAGCAGTTCTTC. Its translation is CASSQDQDYHEQFF.

The chain couples TRBV28 to TRBJ2-7; 11 bases line up with TRBD1. V lost 8 bases, J lost 7 bases, and 7 bases stayed unmatched. This CDR3 region has 13 residues. Germline lookup yields CDR1 MDHEN and CDR2 SYDVKM. In DNA form, the CDR3 reads TGTGCCAGCGGTGGACAGGGGGCATTGGAGCAGTACTTC. It translates to CASGGQGALEQYF.

This sequence joins TRBV5-1 and TRBJ1-2, with D hard to call. In germline, CDR1 is SGHRS, CDR2 YFSETQ. CDR3 length: 13 amino acids. Between the trimmed V and J ends, which lost 1 base and 5 bases, there was a span of 9 bases. DNA of the CDR3: TGCGCCAGCAGCTTGCCAGGAGGGTATGGCTACACCTTC. It encodes CASSLPGGYGYTF.